The 28 T cell receptor beta chains listed next were all sequenced from one sample in a study of CD4 and CD8 cells across lung adenocarcinoma regions. TCRdb passed the PCR reads through MiXCR, listing each CDR3 protein once. The sample comprises 6,000 to 7,500 distinct CDR3 sequences, approximately 50% of which are singletons, and around 97% rests with the top ten. The specimen was CD8+ T cells from the center of a lung tumor. These receptors originate from a male donor with lung adenocarcinoma. The CD4 and CD8 labels of this study may be unreliable.

This chain joins TRBV5-1 and TRBJ1-1; tentative D call: TRBD1 (5 bases). CDR3 size: 13 residues. The germline V gene has CDR1 SGHRS and CDR2 YFSETQ. V lost 0 bases, J lost 5 bases, and 8 bases lay in between. This CDR3 reads CASSLEWGTEAFF. The CDR3 DNA is TGCGCCAGCAGCTTGGAGTGGGGGACTGAAGCTTTCTTT.

This chain uses TRBV6-1 with TRBJ2-1; D remains ambiguous. Germline V gene lookup returns CDR1 MNHNS and CDR2 SASEGT. The CDR3 sequence is 14 residues long. Trimming removed 5 bases at V and 8 bases at J, with 16 bases between. The CDR3 spells CASSPALKFDEQFF. The DNA for the CDR3 is TGTGCCAGCAGTCCCGCTCTGAAGTTCGATGAGCAGTTCTTC.

CDR3 nucleotides: TGTGCCAGCAGGGGAGGCTTGGGGCCTTCCTACGAGCAGTACTTC. Encoded protein: CASRGGLGPSYEQYF. The V gene is TRBV6-1, the J gene TRBJ2-5, with D possibly being TRBD2 (6 bases). Matching the DNA end better, TRBJ2-7 makes the J call doubtful. This CDR3 comprises 15 residues. Looked up from germline, CDR1 is MNHNS and CDR2 is SASEGT.

A few counts support this clonotype. The genes are TRBV4-1 and TRBJ1-4; perhaps TRBD1 as D (5 bases). CDR1 MGHRA and CDR2 YSYEKL come from the germline V gene. V lost 4 bases and J 10 bases, leaving 31 bases between the germline ends. CDR3 size: 19 residues. The CDR3 is CASSPWSFRDDPFRRKLFF. DNA for the CDR3: TGCGCCAGCAGCCCCTGGTCCTTCCGGGACGACCCGTTTAGGAGAAAACTGTTTTTT.

CDR3 bases: TGTGCCAGCAGTGAATGGCAGAACACCGGGGAGCTGTTTTTT. Amino acids: CASSEWQNTGELFF. The rearrangement links TRBV6-1 to TRBJ2-2; no definite D call. V lost 2 bases and J 1 base, leaving 5 bases between the germline ends. The germline V gene encodes CDR1 MNHNS and CDR2 SASEGT. CDR3 size: 14 residues.

In its sample, this clonotype was seen a few times. Written as DNA, the CDR3 is TGTGCCAGCAGCCAAGAACCATCATTAGCGGGAGGTACGCAGTATTTT. Translated, it gives CASSQEPSLAGGTQYF. The V gene is TRBV4-2, the J gene TRBJ2-3, with 10 bases fitting TRBD2. There are 16 residues in the CDR3. The ends lost 0 bases at V and 8 bases at J; junction bases unmatched: 8. The germline V gene has CDR1 LGHNA and CDR2 YNFKEQ.

The chain couples TRBV6-1 to TRBJ2-1, with unresolved D. Germline V gene sequence: CDR1 MNHNS, CDR2 SASEGT. This CDR3 is 13 amino acids long. The V and J ends lost 1 base and 2 bases respectively, with 3 bases between them. The CDR3 protein is CASSEGAYNEQFF. As DNA, the CDR3 is TGTGCCAGCAGTGAAGGGGCCTACAATGAGCAGTTCTTC.

V is TRBV6-5 and J is TRBJ2-1; 7 bases are shared with TRBD1. The J call is in doubt because the DNA end fits TRBJ2-5 better. Germline assignment: CDR1 MNHEY and CDR2 SVGAGI. The CDR3 sequence is 17 residues long. Here the CDR3 reads CASSYQGGTAKQETQYF. The CDR3 coding sequence is TGTGCCAGCAGTTACCAAGGTGGGACAGCAAAACAAGAGACCCAGTACTTC.

In its sample, this clonotype was seen a few times. The rearrangement joins TRBV6-5 to TRBJ2-1, with D perhaps matching TRBD1 or TRBD2 (5 bases each). The V gene's germline CDR1 is MNHEY and CDR2 SVGAGI. The ends were cut back, 3 bases at V and 6 bases at J, with 9 bases in the middle. The CDR3 sequence is 13 residues long. CDR3 nucleotides: TGTGCCAGCAGTTATAGGGACGGCAATGAGCAGTTCTTC. It codes for CASSYRDGNEQFF.

Many counts were recorded for this clonotype. The chain is built from TRBV30 and TRBJ1-5; no reliable D call. Germline values: CDR1 GTSNPN, CDR2 SVGIG (reference sequence). Trimming took 3 bases from V and 12 from J, leaving 12 bases between them. This CDR3 is 11 amino acids long. CDR3 protein: CAWRPERDQHF. The CDR3, as DNA: TGTGCCTGGAGGCCCGAGCGGGACCAGCATTTT.

The CDR3: CASSQGIVGDNGYTF. CDR3 coding DNA: TGTGCCAGCAGCCAGGGTATAGTAGGGGATAATGGCTACACCTTC. This chain uses TRBV3-1 with TRBJ1-2; possibly TRBD1 for D (5 bases). Germline values: CDR1 LGHDT, CDR2 YNNKEL (reference sequence). The V gene lost 3 bases and the J gene lost 6 bases, with 17 bases spanning the gap. CDR3 length: 15 amino acids.

In DNA form, the CDR3 reads TGTGCCAGCAGGGGGAGAGGGGAGACCCAGTACTTC. Protein: CASRGRGETQYF. V gene TRBV6-1 combines with J gene TRBJ2-3, with a possible D match to TRBD2 (5 bases). TRBJ2-5 explains the end of the DNA better; the J call may be wrong. The CDR3 sequence is 12 residues long. Germline V gene sequence: CDR1 MNHNS, CDR2 SASEGT.

This clonotype has ten or more counts. This chain uses TRBV11-3 with TRBJ2-1; D may correspond to TRBD1 or TRBD2 (6 bases each). Trimming shortened V by 6 bases and J by 5 bases, and 17 bases separated the two germline ends. Germline V gene lookup returns CDR1 SGHNT and CDR2 YENEEA. CDR3 size: 15 residues. CDR3 sequence reads: CASRLGGGNHNEQFF. In DNA form, the CDR3 reads TGTGCCAGCAGACTAGGGGGAGGTAACCACAATGAGCAGTTCTTC.

This clonotype has a count of ten or more. The chain is built from TRBV5-1 and TRBJ2-1; no clear D. Germline V gene sequence: CDR1 SGHRS, CDR2 YFSETQ. CDR3 length equals 14 residues. Trimming cost V 4 bases and J 0 bases, with 8 bases left between them. CDR3 residues: CASSVMSSYNEQFF. The CDR3 DNA reads TGCGCCAGCAGCGTCATGAGCTCCTACAATGAGCAGTTCTTC.

The genes are TRBV6-1 and TRBJ1-1; D not certain. With 4 bases removed from V and 8 bases from J, the gap between germline ends came to 11 bases. Germline lookup yields CDR1 MNHNS and CDR2 SASEGT. There are 12 residues in the CDR3. This CDR3 reads CASSGGVTEAFF. The CDR3 coding sequence is TGTGCCAGCAGTGGGGGAGTGACGGAAGCTTTCTTT.

The chain has TRBV6-1 and TRBJ1-1; D uncertain. The CDR3 runs to 11 residues. V was shortened by 6 bases and J by 6 bases, with 8 bases between the two germline ends. Germline values: CDR1 MNHNS, CDR2 SASEGT. As DNA, the CDR3 is TGTGCCAGCAGGTCCCTTTCTGAAGCTTTCTTT. It yields the protein CASRSLSEAFF.

The chain employs TRBV6-1 and TRBJ2-5, with a tentative D call TRBD1 (5 bases). Per germline, CDR1 MNHNS and CDR2 SASEGT. V dropped 4 bases and J dropped 3 bases, with 12 bases sitting between them. The CDR3 has 14 amino acids. DNA of the CDR3: TGTGCCAGCAGTGTATTACAGGTGGAAGAGACCCAGTACTTC. Amino acids: CASSVLQVEETQYF.

There are a few counts of this clonotype. CDR3 sequence: CASSHQGVSIYEQYF. CDR3 nucleotide sequence: TGTGCCAGCAGCCACCAGGGGGTCTCGATCTACGAGCAGTACTTC. The chain recombines TRBV6-1 with TRBJ2-7; 7 nucleotides match TRBD1. After removal of 6 bases from V and 3 bases from J, the junction contained 11 bases not matched to a gene. From germline, CDR1 is MNHNS and CDR2 SASEGT. The CDR3 sequence is 15 residues long.

This chain connects TRBV6-1 to TRBJ1-2, with 8 bases identical to TRBD1. The CDR3 sequence is 13 residues long. CDR1 is MNHNS, CDR2 SASEGT, per germline. J gave up 6 bases and V 1 base, and 1 base lay outside the gene matches. The CDR3 protein is CASSEGGQDGYTF. The CDR3 DNA is TGTGCCAGCAGTGAAGGGGGACAGGATGGCTACACCTTC.

In this sample, this clonotype turned up a few times. V gene TRBV30 combines with J gene TRBJ2-7, with no clear D. V shed 3 bases and J shed 0 bases, with 9 bases lying between them. This CDR3 is 13 amino acids long. Germline V lookup: CDR1 GTSNPN, CDR2 SVGIG (reference sequence). The CDR3 DNA follows: TGTGCCTGGAGACGGCGGCCCTCCTACGAGCAGTACTTC. Protein sequence: CAWRRRPSYEQYF. Supplemented by reference TRBV30 and TRBJ2-7, the full variable domain reads SQTIHQWPATLVQPVGSPLSLECTVEGTSNPNLYWYRQAAGRGLQLLFYSVGIGQISSEVPQNLSASRPQDRQFILSSKKLLLSDSGFYLCAWRRRPSYEQYFGPGTRLTVT.

The chain carries TRBV6-5 and TRBJ2-5; D is uncertain. CDR1 is MNHEY and CDR2 is SVGAGI in the germline V gene. The CDR3 is 15 amino acids. Trimming took 0 bases from V and 2 from J, leaving 10 bases between them. CDR3 sequence: CASSYSSWLQETQYF. As DNA, the CDR3 is TGTGCCAGCAGTTACTCGAGTTGGCTTCAAGAGACCCAGTACTTC.

The V gene is TRBV6-1, the J gene TRBJ2-1; 7 nucleotides line up with TRBD2. The end of the DNA fits TRBJ2-5 better, so the J call may be wrong. The CDR3 has 15 amino acids. Germline loops: CDR1 MNHNS, CDR2 SASEGT. CDR3 loop: CASRTGGSETETQYF. The CDR3 DNA is TGTGCCAGCAGGACCGGGGGGTCGGAGACGGAGACCCAGTACTTC.

The chain links TRBV6-1 to TRBJ2-5; TRBD2 matches at 9 bases. The J call could be wrong; TRBJ2-1 is a better fit for the DNA end. The CDR3 is made up of 15 amino acids. Germline values: CDR1 MNHNS, CDR2 SASEGT. The chain's CDR3 is CASTHPTSGNNEQFF. CDR3 bases: TGTGCCAGCACCCACCCGACTAGCGGAAACAATGAGCAGTTCTTC.

This clonotype has a count of ten or more. The rearrangement uses TRBV11-2 and TRBJ2-5; no clear D gene. Trimming pared 7 bases from V and 3 bases from J, leaving 12 bases between. Germline V gene lookup returns CDR1 SGHAT and CDR2 FQNNGV. This CDR3 contains 13 residues. CDR3 in DNA: TGTGCCAGCACCCCATTTTCGGAAGAGACCCAGTACTTC. It translates to CASTPFSEETQYF.

This rearrangement joins TRBV10-2 to TRBJ2-1, with 9 bases matching TRBD2. V was pared by 4 bases and J by 10 bases, with 17 bases of the junction left unmatched. In germline, CDR1 is WSHSY, CDR2 SAAADI. CDR3 size: 17 residues. The CDR3, as DNA: TGCGCCAGCAGTGGGGTGGGGGGTAGCGGGAGTGGATACGAGCAGTTCTTC. Translation: CASSGVGGSGSGYEQFF.

This clonotype has more than one count but fewer than ten. The junction does not match germline at one end; this may be a read error. J is TRBJ2-5 and V is TRBV7-7, with D possibly being TRBD2 (5 bases). Per the germline V gene, CDR1 is SSHAT and CDR2 is FNYEAQ (reference sequence). The CDR3 is made up of 14 amino acids. CDR3 amino acids: CASSLEGQQGTQYF. The CDR3 DNA sequence: TGTGCTAGCAGCTTAGAGGGCCAGCAAGGGACCCAGTACTTC.

As regards this clonotype: One end of the junction fails to match germline, which may point to a read error. The V and J genes are TRBV7-2 and TRBJ2-1; possibly TRBD2 for D (5 bases). The CDR3 is 22 amino acids. Germline CDR1 reads SGHTA; CDR2 reads FQGNSA. This CDR3 reads CVPSFCGSLCIEGASSEVPCCF. The CDR3 DNA reads TGTGTCCCAAGCTTCTGTGGGTCTCTTTGCATTGAGGGTGCAAGCTCAGAGGTGCCTTGCTGCTTC.

The sample holds many counts of this clonotype. The J gene is TRBJ2-1, the V gene TRBV4-2, with D hard to call. V was pared by 0 bases and J by 3 bases, with 12 bases between. CDR3 length equals 16 residues. The germline V gene encodes CDR1 LGHNA and CDR2 YNFKEQ. CDR3 sequence: CASSQDPRGGYNEQFF. The CDR3 nucleotides are TGTGCCAGCAGCCAAGATCCACGTGGTGGCTACAATGAGCAGTTCTTC.